This T cell receptor (beta chain) originates from a study of OX40 agonist ivuxolimab in advanced cancers. Findings and caveats of the study: With doses of 0.1 to 3.0 mg/kg, CD4+ and CD8+ blood T cells had undergone clonal expansion by week 6.

TCRdb's table, derived via immunoSEQ multiplex PCR, lists solely in-frame clones and lacks some. The sample holds more than 45,000 clones, approximately 90% seen once. Turning to this clone: Its antigen is undetermined.

The J segment lost 3 bases and the V segment lost 4 bases, leaving 9 bases of the junction unmatched. CDR1 and CDR2 from the germline V gene are MGHRA and YSYEKL. This CDR3 contains 16 residues. Sequencing was performed on CD4+ or CD8+ T cells sorted from blood, taken in a trial of the OX40 agonist ivuxolimab. The chain joins TRBV4-1 to TRBJ1-2, with 9 positions matching TRBD1. The origin of this receptor is an adult with an advanced solid tumor such as melanoma, head and neck, liver or kidney cancer. CDR3: CASSPMGQGGDYGYTF. The CDR3 DNA sequence: TGCGCCAGCAGCCCGATGGGACAGGGAGGGGACTATGGCTACACCTTC.